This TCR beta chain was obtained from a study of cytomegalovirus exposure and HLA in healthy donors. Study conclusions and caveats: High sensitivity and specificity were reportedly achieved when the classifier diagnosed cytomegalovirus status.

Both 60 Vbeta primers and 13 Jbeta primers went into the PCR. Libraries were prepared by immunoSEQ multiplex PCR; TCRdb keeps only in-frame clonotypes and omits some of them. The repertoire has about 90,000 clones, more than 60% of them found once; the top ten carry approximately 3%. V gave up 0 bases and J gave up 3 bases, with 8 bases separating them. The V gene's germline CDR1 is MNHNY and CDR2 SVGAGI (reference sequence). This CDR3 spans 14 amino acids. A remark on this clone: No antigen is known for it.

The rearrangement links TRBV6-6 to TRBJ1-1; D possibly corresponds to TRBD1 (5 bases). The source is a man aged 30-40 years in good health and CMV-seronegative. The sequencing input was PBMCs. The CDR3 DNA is TGTGCCAGCAGTTACTCGACCAGGGACACTGAAGCTTTCTTT. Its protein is CASSYSTRDTEAFF.